These 25 T cell receptor beta chains came from one sample sequenced in a study of T cell clonality in common variable immunodeficiency. The repertoire was sequenced with immunoSEQ multiplex PCR; TCRdb's copy has only in-frame clones and lacks some. This sample comprises over 50,000 clones, none seen once only. Material for sequencing was peripheral blood mononuclear cells. The receptors here all came from a person aged 18 to 70 in good health.

Many counts were recorded for this clone. The sequenced CDR3 bases are TGTGCCTGGAGTGGGGGGCCGACACGATACATGAACACTGAA. Translated: CAWSGGPTRYMNTE. The whole CDR3 protein reads CAWSGGPTRYMNTEAFF. The J gene is TRBJ1-1, the V gene TRBV30, with a possible D match to TRBD1 (6 bases). Read sequence stops 3 residues before the CDR3 end, and the germline J gene provides the missing end. V was cut by 1 base and J by 0 bases, with 18 bases left in between. Per the germline V gene, CDR1 is GTSNPN and CDR2 is SVGIG (reference sequence). CDR3 length: 17 residues.

This clone was detected many times. The CDR3 end lies 3 residues beyond the end of the read and is filled in from the germline J gene. The chain recombines TRBV29-1 with TRBJ1-1; D call uncertain. The CDR3 has 14 amino acids. V dropped 6 bases and J dropped 5 bases, with 19 bases sitting between them. Per germline, CDR1 SQVTM and CDR2 ANQGSEA. The CDR3 DNA, read in part, is TGCAGCGTCCAGCCCCAGGTCTCTGAGACTGAA. Protein product: CSVQPQVSETE. In full, the CDR3 reads CSVQPQVSETEAFF.

This clone was recorded at least ten times. The read halts 3 residues ahead of the CDR3 end, with the missing end drawn from the germline J gene. The J gene is TRBJ1-3, the V gene TRBV10-3, with D unresolved. V was shortened by 10 bases and J by 4 bases, with 8 bases between the two germline ends. CDR3 length: 11 amino acids. Germline V gives CDR1 ENHRY, CDR2 SYGVKD. Partial CDR3 DNA: TGTGCCACTTTGGGCGGAAACACC. Translation gives CATLGGNT. The CDR3 in its entirety is CATLGGNTIYF.

This clone was detected ten times or more. Germline is not matched at one junction end, which may reflect a read error. The observed sequence ends 3 residues before the CDR3 terminus, with the missing tail filled in from the germline J gene. The rearrangement uses TRBV30 and TRBJ2-1, with 9 bases fitting TRBD2. The germline V gene has CDR1 GTSNPN and CDR2 SVGIG (reference sequence). The CDR3 loop spans 14 amino acids. This CDR3 is CARRTSVTYNEQFF. The part of the CDR3 DNA that was read is TGTGCCAGGAGGACTAGCGTGACCTACAATGAG. The variable domain in full, completed from reference TRBV30 and TRBJ2-1, reads SQTIHQWPATLVQPVGSPLSLECTVEGTSNPNLYWYRQAAGRGLQLLFYSVGIGQISSEVPQNLSASRPQDRQFILSSKKLLLSDSGFYLCARRTSVTYNEQFFGPGTRLTVL.

This clone was seen a handful of times. Read data end 3 residues before the CDR3 end; the end is taken from the germline J gene. The V and J genes are TRBV7-9 and TRBJ1-2; possibly TRBD1 for D (6 bases). Germline V CDR1 and CDR2: SEHNR, FQNEAQ (reference sequence). V lost 7 bases and J lost 7, with 22 bases in between. The CDR3 consists of 15 residues. Partial CDR3 DNA: TGTGCCAGCATCTCAACCGGGAGAGGGGGAAGTGGC. This translates into CASISTGRGGSG. The CDR3 in full is CASISTGRGGSGYTF. Combining the CDR3 with reference TRBV7-9 and TRBJ1-2 gives the whole variable domain DTGVSQNPRHKITKRGQNVTFRCDPISEHNRLYWYRQTLGQGPEFLTYFQNEAQLEKSRLLSDRFSAERPKGSFSTLEIQRTEQGDSAMYLCASISTGRGGSGYTFGSGTRLTVV.

In its sample, this clone was seen many times. The read gets to within 3 residues of the CDR3 end, and the germline J gene fills in the rest. The V gene is TRBV19, the J gene TRBJ1-1, with TRBD1 as a possible D gene (5 bases). The V and J ends lost 4 bases and 2 bases respectively, with 20 bases between them. Germline CDR1 LNHDA, CDR2 SQIVND (reference sequence). This CDR3 is built from 17 residues. The CDR3: CASSKRAHRGVNTEAFF. CDR3 DNA, as far as it was read: TGTGCCAGTAGTAAGAGGGCCCACCGAGGGGTAAACACTGAA.

A remark on this clone: The read halts 3 residues ahead of the CDR3 end, with the missing end drawn from the germline J gene. The chain couples TRBV19 to TRBJ1-2; possibly TRBD1 for D (5 bases). Germline CDR1 reads LNHDA; CDR2 reads SQIVND (reference sequence). This CDR3 is 14 amino acids long. This chain's CDR3 is CASTIAGPGHDYTF. The covered CDR3 bases are TGTGCCAGTACCATAGCGGGACCCGGCCATGAC.

The table lists this clone with many counts. The CDR3 end lies 3 residues beyond the end of the read and is filled in from the germline J gene. V and J are TRBV20-1 and TRBJ2-1; 13 nucleotides agree with TRBD2. CDR1 is DFQATT, CDR2 SNEGSKA, per germline (reference sequence). The CDR3 length is 18 residues. V lost 0 bases and J lost 8; bases outside the gene matches: 13. The CDR3 bases that were read are TGCAGTGCTAGAGATCCCTCACCGGGACTAGCGGGAAGGGATGAG. Translated: CSARDPSPGLAGRDE. The whole CDR3 reads CSARDPSPGLAGRDEQFF.

This clone was picked up many times. The sequenced CDR3 bases are TGTGCCAGCAGGACACAGGGGAACACCGGGGAG. It translates to CASRTQGNTGE. The complete CDR3 reads CASRTQGNTGELFF. This chain links TRBV7-2 with TRBJ2-2; D possibly corresponds to TRBD1 (6 bases). The sequenced fragment ends 3 residues before the CDR3 boundary, so the rest is inferred from the germline J gene. Trimming cost V 6 bases and J 1 base, with 9 bases left between them. This CDR3 has 14 amino acids. The germline V gene has CDR1 SGHTA and CDR2 FQGNSA.

This clone was found a few times. The read ends 3 residues early relative to the CDR3; the germline J gene fills the gap. V usage is TRBV19 and J usage is TRBJ1-1; no clear D. Germline values: CDR1 LNHDA, CDR2 SQIVND (reference sequence). This CDR3 has 13 amino acids. Trimming removed 8 bases at V and 2 bases at J, with 12 bases between. CDR3 loop: CASGPQLNTEAFF. The covered CDR3 bases are TGTGCCAGTGGGCCCCAACTTAACACTGAA.

This clone has at least ten counts. The read terminates 3 residues ahead of where the CDR3 ends, so the germline J gene completes it. J is TRBJ2-7 and V is TRBV19, with 8 nucleotides matching TRBD2. The CDR3 extends over 13 amino acids. Germline CDR1 is LNHDA and CDR2 is SQIVND (reference sequence). Trimming removed 5 bases from V and 2 bases from J; junction bases left unmatched: 2. Partial CDR3 DNA: TGTGCCAGTAGTGGCGGGAGGACCTACGAG. Translating gives CASSGGRTYE. The whole CDR3 region reads CASSGGRTYEQYF. The whole variable domain, remainder taken from reference TRBV19 and TRBJ2-7, is DGGITQSPKYLFRKEGQNVTLSCEQNLNHDAMYWYRQDPGQGLRLIYYSQIVNDFQKGDIAEGYSVSREKKESFPLTVTSAQKNPTAFYLCASSGGRTYEQYFGPGTRLTVT.

This clone occurred many times. The CDR3 loop reads CASSSGTGNYGYTF. The sequenced CDR3 bases are TGTGCCAGCAGCTCCGGGACTGGGAACTATGGC. The chain links TRBV7-9 to TRBJ1-2; a weak D match, TRBD1 (5 bases). Read data end 3 residues before the CDR3 end; the end is taken from the germline J gene. The CDR3 consists of 14 residues. Trimming removed 4 bases at V and 2 bases at J, with 11 bases between. CDR1 and CDR2 from the germline V gene are SEHNR and FQNEAQ (reference sequence).

At least ten counts were recorded for this clone. Read coverage stops 3 residues before the CDR3 terminus; the germline J gene supplies the remainder. This chain joins TRBV29-1 and TRBJ1-1, with TRBD1 matching 7 bases. The junction had 6 bases not matched to a gene; V was cut back by 7 bases and J by 1 base. CDR3 size: 13 residues. The germline gives CDR1 SQVTM, CDR2 ANQGSEA. The CDR3 bases that were read are TGCAGCGCCCTGGGACAGACGAACACTGAA. Its translation: CSALGQTNTE. The full CDR3 protein is CSALGQTNTEAFF.

This clone was seen many times. The sequence runs out 3 residues before the end of the CDR3; the remainder is reconstructed from the germline J gene. V usage is TRBV18 and J usage is TRBJ2-7, with TRBD2 identical over 9 bases. The CDR3 has 15 residues. Germline CDR1 and CDR2: KGHSH and LQKENI. V was clipped by 6 bases and J by 2 bases; unmatched bases: 8. The CDR3 bases that were read are TGTGCCAGCTCGCCCGGGACTAGCAGCACCTACGAG. It translates to CASSPGTSSTYE. The whole CDR3 sequence reads CASSPGTSSTYEQYF. The complete variable domain, with remaining parts taken from reference TRBV18 and TRBJ2-7, reads NAGVMQNPRHLVRRRGQEARLRCSPMKGHSHVYWYRQLPEEGLKFMVYLQKENIIDESGMPKERFSAEFPKEGPSILRIQQVVRGDSAAYFCASSPGTSSTYEQYFGPGTRLTVT.

This clone was found many times. From the germline J gene comes the end of the CDR3, since the read stops 3 residues before it. The chain uses TRBV19 and TRBJ2-2; D could derive from TRBD1 or TRBD2 (5 bases each). Germline V gene data show CDR1 as LNHDA and CDR2 as SQIVND (reference sequence). There are 15 residues in the CDR3. V was cut by 3 bases and J by 5 bases, with 13 bases left in between. The CDR3 bases that were read are TGTGCCAGTAGTATTCGAGGGGCAAGGACCGGGGAG. This sequence encodes CASSIRGARTGE. The CDR3 reads in full as CASSIRGARTGELFF.

This clone was seen many times. With the read ending 3 residues before the CDR3 end, the germline J gene is used to fill in that end. The chain uses TRBV11-2 and TRBJ2-7; 10 bases are shared with TRBD2. The CDR3 extends over 15 amino acids. The V gene's germline CDR1 is SGHAT and CDR2 FQNNGV. Germline trimming cut 1 base from V and 3 bases from J; bases unmatched to any gene: 3. The CDR3 spells CASSLGSSGSYEQYF. The covered CDR3 bases are TGTGCCAGCAGCTTAGGTTCTAGCGGGAGCTACGAG. The whole variable domain, remainder taken from reference TRBV11-2 and TRBJ2-7, is EAGVAQSPRYKIIEKRQSVAFWCNPISGHATLYWYQQILGQGPKLLIQFQNNGVVDDSQLPKDRFSAERLKGVDSTLKIQPAKLEDSAVYLCASSLGSSGSYEQYFGPGTRLTVT.

This clone was seen at least ten times. With the read ending 3 residues before the CDR3 end, the germline J gene is used to fill in that end. J is TRBJ2-2 and V is TRBV5-1; weak D call: TRBD2 (5 bases). The CDR3 is made up of 15 amino acids. From germline, CDR1 is SGHRS and CDR2 YFSETQ. Trimming pared 4 bases from V and 0 bases from J, leaving 10 bases between. Partial CDR3 DNA: TGCGCCAGCAGCCTACTAGGTGCGAACACCGGGGAG. This gives the protein CASSLLGANTGE. The whole CDR3 protein reads CASSLLGANTGELFF.

This clone has at least ten counts. Sequencing ends 3 residues short of the CDR3 end; the germline J gene provides the rest. The rearrangement links TRBV7-6 to TRBJ2-1; 12 bases are a match to TRBD2. Germline CDR1 reads SGHVS; CDR2 reads FNYEAQ. The CDR3 sequence is 18 residues long. The V and J ends lost 5 bases and 7 bases, in that order; junction bases with no gene match: 15. Partial CDR3 DNA: TGTGCCAGCAGCCCCCACCCCCGGACTAGCGGGACCCGTAATGAG. It encodes CASSPHPRTSGTRNE. The whole CDR3 sequence is CASSPHPRTSGTRNEQFF. The full variable domain, completed using reference TRBV7-6 and TRBJ2-1, is GAGVSQSPRYKVTKRGQDVALRCDPISGHVSLYWYRQALGQGPEFLTYFNYEAQQDKSGLPNDRFSAERPEGSISTLTIQRTEQRDSAMYRCASSPHPRTSGTRNEQFFGPGTRLTVL.

This clone was seen more than once but under ten times. The CDR3 is cut off 3 residues early in the read; its end comes from the germline J gene. The chain links TRBV7-9 to TRBJ2-3; TRBD1 matches at 9 bases. Germline assignment: CDR1 SEHNR and CDR2 FQNEAQ (reference sequence). This CDR3 region has 15 residues. CDR3 sequence: CASSLQGAGNQPQYF. Incomplete CDR3 DNA: TGTGCCAGCAGCCTACAGGGGGCGGGCAATCAGCCG.

This clone was seen repeatedly, ten times or more. The observed sequence ends 3 residues before the CDR3 terminus, with the missing tail filled in from the germline J gene. This chain links TRBV29-1 with TRBJ2-2, with TRBD1 as a possible D gene (5 bases). In germline, CDR1 is SQVTM, CDR2 ANQGSEA. The length of the CDR3 is 12 residues. Trimming took 4 bases from V and 3 from J, leaving 6 bases between them. CDR3 sequence: CSVVGDTGELFF. The CDR3 DNA, read in part, is TGCAGCGTTGTAGGGGACACCGGGGAG.

This clone was detected only a few times. The read is 3 residues too short to cover the CDR3 end, so that end is filled in from the germline J gene. The chain recombines TRBV11-2 with TRBJ2-7, with D unresolved. Germline-derived CDR1 and CDR2 are SGHAT and FQNNGV. CDR3 length: 11 amino acids. V lost 4 bases and J 5 bases, leaving 6 bases between the germline ends. CDR3 loop: CASSYINEQYF. CDR3 DNA (partial): TGTGCCAGCAGCTACATCAACGAG.

For this clone: The read halts 3 residues ahead of the CDR3 end, with the missing end drawn from the germline J gene. V usage is TRBV10-2 and J usage is TRBJ2-7; 8 nucleotides line up with TRBD1. This CDR3 has 14 residues. Germline lookup yields CDR1 WSHSY and CDR2 SAAADI. V lost 2 bases to trimming and J lost 5 bases; unmatched junction nucleotides: 5. The part of the CDR3 DNA that was read is TGCGCCAGCAGTGAGGCGGACAGGGAAAACGAG. Its protein product is CASSEADRENE. The full-length CDR3 reads as CASSEADRENEQYF.

This clone was counted ten times or more. Read coverage stops 3 residues before the CDR3 terminus; the germline J gene supplies the remainder. The V call is TRBV20-1, the J call TRBJ2-3; 8 nucleotides line up with TRBD1. The germline gives CDR1 DFQATT, CDR2 SNEGSKA (reference sequence). This CDR3 has 18 residues. The V segment lost 0 bases and the J segment 1 base; nucleotides outside the gene matches: 12. CDR3 bases read: TGCAGTGCTAGAGATATCGGGGCAACAGGGGGTGGCACAGATACG. This translates into CSARDIGATGGGTDT. In full, the CDR3 reads CSARDIGATGGGTDTQYF.

This clone was counted ten times or more. The read ends 3 residues before the CDR3 terminus; that terminus is restored from the germline J gene. The chain joins TRBV10-3 to TRBJ2-7; D call uncertain. This CDR3 is built from 12 residues. The V end lost 2 bases, the J end lost 2 bases, and 4 bases lay between the germline ends. The germline V gene has CDR1 ENHRY and CDR2 SYGVKD. CDR3 DNA (partial): TGTGCCATCAGTGAGAACACCTACGAG. Amino acid sequence: CAISENTYE. The entire CDR3 is CAISENTYEQYF.

This clone has ten or more counts. The read stops 3 residues short of the end of the CDR3; the missing end is completed from the germline J gene. Other DNA sequences within the sample encode an identical CDR3. This chain connects TRBV30 to TRBJ2-5, with TRBD2 matching 11 bases. This CDR3 contains 14 residues. Per the germline V gene, CDR1 is GTSNPN and CDR2 is SVGIG (reference sequence). Unmatched junction bases numbered 2, after V lost 1 base and J lost 4 bases. The CDR3 reads CAWSGLAGGETQYF. CDR3 DNA (partial): TGTGCCTGGAGTGGGCTAGCGGGAGGAGAGACC.